The 6 T cell receptor beta chains presented below share a single source sample, sequenced in a study of vaccination and CD4 T cells after COVID-19. Cultured CD4+ T-cell DNA underwent Oncomine TCR Beta short-read sequencing. TCRdb re-called the PCR reads through MiXCR, storing one row per CDR3 protein. The sample lists 8,000 or so distinct CDR3 sequences; about 68% were seen once. For these receptors, no antigen is known. Noted treatment: roughly ten-day PBMC culture with coronavirus spike peptide pools or control peptides (ViraFEST assay). The sequenced sample consisted of CD4+ T cells from blood, cultured in vitro. The receptor source for this set is a human donor who had recovered from COVID-19.

The chain uses TRBV19 and TRBJ2-3; no definite D call. The CDR3 contains 15 residues. Germline CDR1 LNHDA, CDR2 SQIVND (reference sequence). Trimming stripped 5 bases from V and 0 bases from J, with 12 bases between. The CDR3 sequence: CASSLWGSSTDTQYF. The CDR3 DNA is TGTGCCAGTAGTCTATGGGGATCTAGCACAGATACGCAGTATTTT.

The V gene is TRBV18, the J gene TRBJ1-4; TRBD1 matches 9 bases. V lost 3 bases to trimming and J lost 11 bases; unmatched junction nucleotides: 10. Germline assignment: CDR1 KGHSH and CDR2 LQKENI. This CDR3 region has 15 residues. CDR3 sequence: CASSPVSKQGAKLFF. Here the CDR3 DNA reads TGTGCCAGCTCACCCGTATCCAAACAGGGGGCGAAACTGTTTTTT.

This clonotype was found a few times. The chain combines TRBV20-1 with TRBJ1-1; D call uncertain. Between the trimmed V and J ends, which lost 2 bases and 3 bases, there was a span of 10 bases. Germline V gene lookup returns CDR1 DFQATT and CDR2 SNEGSKA (reference sequence). This CDR3 spans 13 amino acids. The DNA of the CDR3 is TGCAGTGCTAGATTAGGGATTGACACTGAAGCTTTCTTT. It translates to CSARLGIDTEAFF.

The chain has TRBV6-1 and TRBJ1-2; 7 nucleotides line up with TRBD1. Germline V gene data show CDR1 as MNHNS and CDR2 as SASEGT. The CDR3 spans 13 residues. V dropped 6 bases and J dropped 3; count of bases not matched to a gene: 4. DNA of the CDR3: TGTGCCAGCAGAGCGGGACAGTACTATGGCTACACCTTC. Its protein is CASRAGQYYGYTF.

V and J are TRBV20-1 and TRBJ2-2; a possible D gene is TRBD1 (5 bases). This CDR3 comprises 14 residues. The V gene lost 3 bases and the J gene lost 4 bases, with 12 bases spanning the gap. Germline V lookup: CDR1 DFQATT, CDR2 SNEGSKA (reference sequence). CDR3 sequence (DNA): TGCAGTGCTAGTTGGCAGGGTGGCACCGGGGAGCTGTTTTTT. This gives the protein CSASWQGGTGELFF.

This clonotype has just a few counts. The chain employs TRBV27 and TRBJ1-1; 7 bases are shared with TRBD1. V shed 6 bases and J 1 base; nucleotides not matched to a gene: 14. Germline V gives CDR1 MNHEY, CDR2 SMNVEV (reference sequence). This CDR3 is built from 17 residues. For the CDR3, the DNA is TGTGCCAGCAGCTCTCTTGGGAGGGGGCGCGGGAACACTGAAGCTTTCTTT. Its translation: CASSSLGRGRGNTEAFF.